A selection of T cell receptor beta chains follows, all from one sample in a study of blood T cell repertoires in COVID-19. Libraries were prepared by immunoSEQ multiplex PCR; TCRdb keeps only in-frame clonotypes and omits some of them. The table includes approximately 500,000 clones, about 88% detected once. Input material: peripheral blood. All receptors come from a man younger than 35 with COVID-19, enrolled during active disease. CDR3s include the opening cysteine and the closing phenylalanine or tryptophan. D genes are given only for firm matches. Not all rows give a size; the values are once, few, many and, for expanded clones, a class.

TRBJ1-2,.,.,TRBV15,TGTGCCACCAGCAGAGTGTCCGAGAACTATGGCTACACCTTC,CATSRVSENYGYTF
TRBJ1-1,.,.,TRBV12-3/TRBV12-4,TGTGCCAGCAGTTCAGACAGAAACACTGAAGCTTTCTTT,CASSSDRNTEAFF
TRBJ2-1,.,.,TRBV25-1,TGTGCCAGCAGTGAATATGCAGGGTCGGAATACAATGAGCAGTTCTTC,CASSEYAGSEYNEQFF
TRBJ2-1,.,once,TRBV5-5,TGTGCCAGCAGCTTCGGGAAGGGTGCCTACAATGGGCAGTTCTTC,CASSFGKGAYNGQFF
TRBJ2-2,.,.,TRBV5-4,TGTGCCAGCAGCGACCCCGGGACAAAGAACACCGGGGAGCTGTTTTTT,CASSDPGTKNTGELFF
TRBJ2-2,TRBD2,.,TRBV5-4,TGTGCCAGCAGCTGGCTAGCGGGGAACACCGGGGAGCTGTTTTTT,CASSWLAGNTGELFF
TRBJ2-2,.,.,TRBV20-1,TGCAGTGCTAGTAGGGGCCGGGACACCGGGGAGCTGTTTTTT,CSASRGRDTGELFF
TRBJ1-2,TRBD1,.,TRBV27,TGTGCCAGCAGTCCCTCGGGACAGCCCTTAACTAACTATGGCTACACCTTC,CASSPSGQPLTNYGYTF
TRBJ1-1,.,.,TRBV2,TGTGCCAGCAGTACAGACGGAGGGAACACTGAAGCTTTCTTT,CASSTDGGNTEAFF
TRBJ2-2,.,.,TRBV10-3,TGTGCCATCAGCAGGAAGACAGGCGACGCACCCGGGGAGCTGTTTTTT,CAISRKTGDAPGELFF
TRBJ2-3,.,.,TRBV5-4,TGTGCCAGCAGTTCAACTAGCAGGACAGATACGCAGTATTTT,CASSSTSRTDTQYF
TRBJ2-7,TRBD1,few,TRBV5-1,TGCGCCAGCAGCTCGACAGGGAGCGAGCAGTACTTC,CASSSTGSEQYF
TRBJ2-7,.,.,TRBV5-1,TGCGCCAGCAGCTTGGATCCGGGCTACGAGCAGTACTTC,CASSLDPGYEQYF
TRBJ1-1,TRBD1,.,TRBV18,TGTGCCAGCTCACCAACCGGGACAGGGGACACTGAAGCTTTCTTT,CASSPTGTGDTEAFF
TRBJ2-5,TRBD1,.,TRBV5-1,TGCGCCAGCAGCTTGCGCTCGATGGGACAGGGGGAGTGGTGGCAAGAGACCCAGTACTTC,CASSLRSMGQGEWWQETQYF
TRBJ2-4,.,.,TRBV2,TGTGCCAGCACGGGACTAGCCAAAAACATTCAGTACTTC,CASTGLAKNIQYF
TRBJ2-7,TRBD1,.,TRBV19,TGTGCCAGTAGCCGATTCCAGGGGGCCGGGGACGAGCAGTACTTC,CASSRFQGAGDEQYF
TRBJ1-6,.,.,TRBV27,TGTGCCAGCAGTCCCAGTGTTAATTCACCCCTCCACTTT,CASSPSVNSPLHF
TRBJ2-2,.,.,TRBV7-9,TGTGCCAGCAGCTCTTTTCTAGGAACCGGGGAGCTGTTTTTT,CASSSFLGTGELFF
TRBJ2-1,TRBD2,.,TRBV2,TGTGCCAGCAGGGCGGGAGGCGTCGTCAATGAGCAGTTCTTC,CASRAGGVVNEQFF
TRBJ1-1,.,.,TRBV13,TGTGCCAGCAGTAAATGGGGGGTTACTGAAGCTTTCTTT,CASSKWGVTEAFF
TRBJ1-5,.,few,TRBV6-6,TGTGCCAGCAGTTACGATGTTGGGGACCCGGGGGAGCCCCAGCATTTT,CASSYDVGDPGEPQHF
TRBJ1-6,TRBD1,.,TRBV6-5,TGTGCCAGCACCCGACAGGGGGAAAATTCACCCCTCCACTTT,CASTRQGENSPLHF
TRBJ2-3,.,.,TRBV6-4,TGTGCCAGCAGTGGAACTGAGGCAGATACGCAGTATTTT,CASSGTEADTQYF
TRBJ2-1,.,.,TRBV11-3,TGTGCCAGCAGCTTGTCCTCGGTATATGAGCAGTTCTTC,CASSLSSVYEQFF
TRBJ2-3,TRBD2,.,TRBV19,TGTGCCAGTAGTACCCGGACTAGCGGAAGCACAGATACGCAGTATTTT,CASSTRTSGSTDTQYF
TRBJ2-2,TRBD2,.,TRBV4-1,TGCGCCAGCAGCCAAGGACTTAGCGGGAGTACCACCGGGGAGCTGTTTTTT,CASSQGLSGSTTGELFF
TRBJ1-6,.,.,TRBV27,TGTGCCAGCAGCTCCAGCGGAATTTCACCCCTCCACTTT,CASSSSGISPLHF
TRBJ2-3,TRBD2,.,TRBV11-3,TGTGCCAGCAGCCCTAGAGGCGCGGGAGTGGTAGATACGCAGTATTTT,CASSPRGAGVVDTQYF
TRBJ1-1,.,.,TRBV7-9,TGTGCCAGCAGCTTAGCGCGGGTGAGCACTGAAGCTTTCTTT,CASSLARVSTEAFF
TRBJ1-2,.,few,TRBV11-2,TGTGCCAGCAGCCTGGGAGGCTATGGCTACACCTTC,CASSLGGYGYTF
TRBJ2-7,.,.,TRBV6-5,TGTGCCAGCAGTTACTCGAGCGAGAACGAGCAGTACTTC,CASSYSSENEQYF
TRBJ2-7,TRBD1,.,TRBV4-1,TGCGCCAGCAGCTCGGGACAGGGAGGGTTCGAGCAGTACTTC,CASSSGQGGFEQYF
TRBJ2-5,TRBD1,.,TRBV5-1,TGCGCCAGCAGCTCGGGACAGCCGCAAGAGACCCAGTACTTC,CASSSGQPQETQYF
TRBJ2-1,.,once,TRBV9,TGTGCCAGCAGCCCCTCCCCCCGCAATGAGCAGTTCTTC,CASSPSPRNEQFF
TRBJ1-2,.,.,TRBV7-9,TGTGCCAGCAGCTTAGCGAAGGGGGGGATTTCCTATGGCTACACCTTC,CASSLAKGGISYGYTF
TRBJ2-2,TRBD2,.,TRBV3-1/TRBV3-2,TGTGCCAGCAGCCAGACGGGACTAGCGGGAGCCGGGGAGCTGTTTTTT,CASSQTGLAGAGELFF
TRBJ2-1,TRBD2,.,TRBV3-1/TRBV3-2,TGTGCCAGCAGCCGGGAAGGACTAGCGAATCCCTACAATGAGCAGTTCTTC,CASSREGLANPYNEQFF
TRBJ2-7,.,.,TRBV15,TGTGCCACCAGCAGAGATCGAGTTTTTAGCTCCTACGAGCAGTACTTC,CATSRDRVFSSYEQYF
TRBJ2-3,.,.,TRBV5-6,TGTGCCAGCAGCTTGAAGTGGGGGGGCCGGGGCGCAGATACGCAGTATTTT,CASSLKWGGRGADTQYF
TRBJ2-5,TRBD2,.,TRBV5-1,TGCGCCAGCAGCTTGGGGCTAGCGGGGGGGTACCAAGAGACCCAGTACTTC,CASSLGLAGGYQETQYF
TRBJ2-5,.,.,TRBV7-2,TGTGCCAGCAGCTTAGCAGGGCGGGGAGAGACCCAGTACTTC,CASSLAGRGETQYF